The clone carrying this TCR beta chain was picked up many times. The antigen is unknown. The sample originates from a study of T cell repertoires in cytomegalovirus infection. For the study at large: Public TCR beta signatures indicated both CMV infection and matching HLA type. Notes on the study in general: Carriers of CMV and the relevant HLA type were discriminated by public TCR beta frequency. The ex vivo response was dominated by HLA-C-restricted CMV-specific TCR beta clonotypes.

CDR3 length equals 18 residues. Germline CDR1 is SGHVS and CDR2 is FNYEAQ. V dropped 3 bases and J dropped 7 bases, with 27 bases sitting between them. Each CDR3 protein gets one entry after TCRdb re-called the reads with MiXCR. The sample has almost 300,000 distinct CDR3 sequences, about 8.8% seen once. This clonotype was sampled from a human donor in good health (CMV status not recorded). Some clones in this sample may be carry-over from other donors' samples. The V and J genes are TRBV7-6 and TRBJ2-5; D might be TRBD2 (6 bases). Material for sequencing was PBMCs. The CDR3 sequence is CASSFPSSGEPEGGTQYF. CDR3 bases: TGTGCCAGCAGCTTCCCCTCAAGCGGAGAGCCTGAGGGAGGGACCCAGTACTTC.